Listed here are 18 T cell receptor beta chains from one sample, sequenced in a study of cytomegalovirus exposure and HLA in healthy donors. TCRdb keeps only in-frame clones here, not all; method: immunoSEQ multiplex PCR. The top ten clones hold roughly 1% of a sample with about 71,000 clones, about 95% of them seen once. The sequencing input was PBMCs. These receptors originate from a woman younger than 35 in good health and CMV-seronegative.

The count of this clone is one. The CDR3 DNA follows: TGTGCCAGCAGCTCCCAAGGACTAGCGGGCCATGAGCAGTTCTTC. Translated, it gives CASSSQGLAGHEQFF. The chain couples TRBV11-2 to TRBJ2-1, with 11 bases aligning to TRBD2. The length of the CDR3 is 15 residues. Germline loops: CDR1 SGHAT, CDR2 FQNNGV. V gave up 4 bases and J gave up 8 bases; unmatched junction bases: 7.

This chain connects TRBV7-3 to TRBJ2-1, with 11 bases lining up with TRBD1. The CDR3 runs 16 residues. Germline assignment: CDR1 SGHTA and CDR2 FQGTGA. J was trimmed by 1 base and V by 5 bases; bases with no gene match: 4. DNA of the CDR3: TGTGCCAGCAGCCTGGGGACAGGGGGGTCCTACAATGAGCAGTTCTTC. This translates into CASSLGTGGSYNEQFF.

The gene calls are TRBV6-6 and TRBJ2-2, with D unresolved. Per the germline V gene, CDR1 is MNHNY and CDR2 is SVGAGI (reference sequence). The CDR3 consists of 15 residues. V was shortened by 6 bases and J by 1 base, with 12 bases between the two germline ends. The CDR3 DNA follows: TGTGCCAGCAGGCCCCAGTCATTGAACACCGGGGAGCTGTTTTTT. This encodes CASRPQSLNTGELFF.

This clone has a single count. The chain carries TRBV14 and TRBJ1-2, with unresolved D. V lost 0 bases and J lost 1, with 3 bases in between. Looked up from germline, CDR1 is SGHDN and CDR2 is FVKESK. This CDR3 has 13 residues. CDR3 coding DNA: TGTGCCAGCAGCCAAGATTATAACTATGGCTACACCTTC. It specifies CASSQDYNYGYTF.

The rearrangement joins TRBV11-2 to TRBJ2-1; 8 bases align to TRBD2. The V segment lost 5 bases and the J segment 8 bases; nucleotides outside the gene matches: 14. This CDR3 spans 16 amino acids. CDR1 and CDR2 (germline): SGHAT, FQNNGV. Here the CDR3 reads CASSGNERELVDEQFF. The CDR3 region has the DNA TGTGCCAGCAGCGGAAACGAGCGGGAGTTAGTGGATGAGCAGTTCTTC.

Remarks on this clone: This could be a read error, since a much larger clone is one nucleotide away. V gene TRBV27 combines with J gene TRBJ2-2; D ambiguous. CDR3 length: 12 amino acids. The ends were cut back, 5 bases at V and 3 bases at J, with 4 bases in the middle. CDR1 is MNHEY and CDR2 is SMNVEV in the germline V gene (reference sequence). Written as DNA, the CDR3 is TGTGCCAGCAGTCAATACACCGGGGAGCTGTTTTTT. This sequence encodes CASSQYTGELFF.

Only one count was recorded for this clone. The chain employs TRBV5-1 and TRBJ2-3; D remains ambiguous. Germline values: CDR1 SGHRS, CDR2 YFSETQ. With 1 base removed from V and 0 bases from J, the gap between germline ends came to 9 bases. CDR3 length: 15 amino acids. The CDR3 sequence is CASSLSGLSTDTQYF. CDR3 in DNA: TGCGCCAGCAGCTTGTCTGGGCTCAGCACAGATACGCAGTATTTT.

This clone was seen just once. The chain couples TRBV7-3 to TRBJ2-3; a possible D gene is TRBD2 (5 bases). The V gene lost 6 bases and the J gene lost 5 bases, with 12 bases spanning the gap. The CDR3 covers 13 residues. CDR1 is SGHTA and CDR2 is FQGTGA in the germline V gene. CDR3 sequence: CASSRISGDTQYF. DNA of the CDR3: TGTGCCAGCAGTAGGATCAGCGGAGATACGCAGTATTTT.

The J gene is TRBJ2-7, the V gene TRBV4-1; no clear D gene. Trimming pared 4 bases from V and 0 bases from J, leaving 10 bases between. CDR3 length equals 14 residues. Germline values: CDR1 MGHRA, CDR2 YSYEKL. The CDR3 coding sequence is TGCGCCAGCAGCCTCAAACTTGGCTCCTACGAGCAGTACTTC. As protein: CASSLKLGSYEQYF.

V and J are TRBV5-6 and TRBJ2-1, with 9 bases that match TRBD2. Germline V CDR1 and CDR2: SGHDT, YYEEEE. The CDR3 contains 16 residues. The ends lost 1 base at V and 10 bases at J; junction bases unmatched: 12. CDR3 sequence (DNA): TGTGCCAGCAGCTTGTGGGGACTAGCCAACCTGGGGGAGCAGTTCTTC. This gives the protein CASSLWGLANLGEQFF. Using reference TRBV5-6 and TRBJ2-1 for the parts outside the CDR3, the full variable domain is DAGVTQSPTHLIKTRGQQVTLRCSPKSGHDTVSWYQQALGQGPQFIFQYYEEEERQRGNFPDRFSGHQFPNYSSELNVNALLLGDSALYLCASSLWGLANLGEQFFGPGTRLTVL.

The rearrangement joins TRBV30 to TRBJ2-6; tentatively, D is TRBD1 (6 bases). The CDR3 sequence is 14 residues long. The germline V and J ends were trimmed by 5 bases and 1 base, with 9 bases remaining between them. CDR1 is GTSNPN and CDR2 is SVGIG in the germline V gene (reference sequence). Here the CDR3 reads CAWRGQSGANVLTF. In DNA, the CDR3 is TGTGCCTGGCGCGGACAGTCTGGGGCCAACGTCCTGACTTTC.

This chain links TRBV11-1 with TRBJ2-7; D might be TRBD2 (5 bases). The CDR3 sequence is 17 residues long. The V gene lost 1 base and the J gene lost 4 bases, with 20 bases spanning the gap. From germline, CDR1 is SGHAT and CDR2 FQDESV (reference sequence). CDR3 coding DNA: TGTGCCAGCAGCTTAGGGTTTCTGCCGGGGTCCGAGTACGAGCAGTACTTC. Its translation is CASSLGFLPGSEYEQYF.

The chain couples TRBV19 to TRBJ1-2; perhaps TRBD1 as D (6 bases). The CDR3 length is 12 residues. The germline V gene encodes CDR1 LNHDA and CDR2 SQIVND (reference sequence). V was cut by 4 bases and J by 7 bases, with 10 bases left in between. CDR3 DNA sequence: TGTGCCAGTAGTACAGGGGTAACTGGCTACACCTTC. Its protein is CASSTGVTGYTF.

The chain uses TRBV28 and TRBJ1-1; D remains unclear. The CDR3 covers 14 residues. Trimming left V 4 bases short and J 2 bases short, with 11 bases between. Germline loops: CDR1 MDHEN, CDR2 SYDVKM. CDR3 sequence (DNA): TGTGCCAGCAGTTCCCAGGTTACAAACACTGAAGCTTTCTTT. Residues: CASSSQVTNTEAFF.

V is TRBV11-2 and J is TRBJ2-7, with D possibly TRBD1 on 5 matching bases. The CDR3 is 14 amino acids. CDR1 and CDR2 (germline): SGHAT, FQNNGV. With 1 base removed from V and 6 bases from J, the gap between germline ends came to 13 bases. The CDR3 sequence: CASSLAGHFSEQYF. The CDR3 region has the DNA TGTGCCAGCAGCTTAGCAGGGCATTTTTCCGAGCAGTACTTC.

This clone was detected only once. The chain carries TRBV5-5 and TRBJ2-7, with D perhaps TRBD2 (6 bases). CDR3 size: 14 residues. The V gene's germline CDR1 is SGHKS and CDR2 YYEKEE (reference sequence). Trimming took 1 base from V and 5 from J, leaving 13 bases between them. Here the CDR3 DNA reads TGTGCCAGCAGCTTGTCCCCCGGGGGACACGAGCAGTACTTC. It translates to CASSLSPGGHEQYF.

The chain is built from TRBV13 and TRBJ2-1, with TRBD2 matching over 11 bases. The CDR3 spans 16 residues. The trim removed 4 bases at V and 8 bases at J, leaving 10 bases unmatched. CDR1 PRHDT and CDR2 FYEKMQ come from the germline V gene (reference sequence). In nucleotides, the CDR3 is TGTGCCAGCAGCTCCCTGACTAGCGGGATCATACATGAGCAGTTCTTC. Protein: CASSSLTSGIIHEQFF.

CDR3 sequence: CASSLGTGGVQETQYF. In DNA, the CDR3 is TGTGCCAGCAGCTTAGGGACAGGAGGGGTCCAAGAGACCCAGTACTTC. The V gene is TRBV7-2, the J gene TRBJ2-5; D might be TRBD1 (7 bases). Looked up from germline, CDR1 is SGHTA and CDR2 is FQGNSA. V gave up 1 base and J gave up 1 base, with 13 bases separating them. The CDR3 has 16 residues.